This TCR beta chain was recorded in a study of blood T cells in healthy people across ages. Alongside a J-beta primer mix, a sample-barcoded 5' primer served in a second PCR lasting roughly 6 to 11 cycles. One entry per CDR3 protein results from TCRdb running MiXCR on the 5' RACE reads. The sample yields some 920,000 distinct CDR3 sequences, roughly 47% seen once. Healthy Caucasian individuals from Russia aged about 6 to 100 were enrolled as donors. Every donor provided 7.5 to 10 milliliters of peripheral blood. Extracted total RNA amounted to at least 6 micrograms for each sample. Study-wide results and limits: Older age went with lower TCR beta diversity per million T cells, in a roughly linear way.

J gave up 2 bases and V 3 bases, and 6 bases lay outside the gene matches. This CDR3 spans 15 amino acids. This clonotype was seen a few times. Its antigen is unidentified. This TCR was sampled from a woman in her fifties or sixties in good health. Sequenced sample: blood. The J gene is TRBJ2-7, the V gene TRBV12-3 or TRBV12-4; 8 nucleotides agree with TRBD2. This CDR3 is CASSFQAGEAYEQYF. DNA of the CDR3: TGTGCCAGCAGTTTTCAAGCGGGAGAGGCCTACGAGCAGTACTTC.